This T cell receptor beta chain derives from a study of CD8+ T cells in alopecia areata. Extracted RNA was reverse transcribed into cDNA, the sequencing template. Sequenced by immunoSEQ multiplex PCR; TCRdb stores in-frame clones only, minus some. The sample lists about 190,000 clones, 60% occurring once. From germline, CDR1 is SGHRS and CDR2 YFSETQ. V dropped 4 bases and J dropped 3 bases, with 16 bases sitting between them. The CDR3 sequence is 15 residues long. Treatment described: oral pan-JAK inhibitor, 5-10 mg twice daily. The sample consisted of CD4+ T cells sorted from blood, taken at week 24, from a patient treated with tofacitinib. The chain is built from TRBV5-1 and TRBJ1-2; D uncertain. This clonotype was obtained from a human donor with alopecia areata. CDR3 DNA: TGCGCCAGCAGCCGAGGCTTAAGGTCTGACTATGGCTACACCTTC. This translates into CASSRGLRSDYGYTF.